This T cell receptor (beta chain) came from a study of PD-1 blockade in classical Hodgkin lymphoma. Points from the study as a whole: In newly diagnosed patients, baseline TCR diversity was reportedly below that of healthy donors. Still unresolved is the cause of the repertoire differences, which may be disease activity or prior therapy. Some patients began nivolumab under 1 year after ASCT. These patients were excluded from later analyses. Patients who responded completely had about the same baseline diversity as newly diagnosed patients.

To note about this clone: Its cognate antigen is unknown.

The CDR3 runs 12 residues. After removal of 4 bases from V and 4 bases from J, the junction contained 0 bases not matched to a gene. Germline CDR1 is LNHDA and CDR2 is SQIVND (reference sequence). Regarding time point: cycle 4 day 1 (C4D1), after less than 7 weeks of nivolumab. Every single patient, without exception, relapsed after autologous stem cell transplantation, and brentuximab vedotin exposure varied. Out of thawed PBMCs, magnetic negative selection purified CD4+ T cells. TCRdb keeps only in-frame clones here, not all; method: immunoSEQ multiplex PCR. The repertoire holds 20,000 to 25,000 clones, with 65% to 80% as singletons.

The specimen comprised CD4+ T cells from blood, sampled before the fourth cycle of nivolumab. The chain joins TRBV19 to TRBJ1-2; the match to TRBD1 covers 7 bases. The TCR comes from a human donor with classical Hodgkin lymphoma. The CDR3 sequence is CASSRDSYGYTF. CDR3 DNA: TGTGCCAGTAGTAGGGACAGCTATGGCTACACCTTC. The complete variable domain, with remaining parts taken from reference TRBV19 and TRBJ1-2, reads DGGITQSPKYLFRKEGQNVTLSCEQNLNHDAMYWYRQDPGQGLRLIYYSQIVNDFQKGDIAEGYSVSREKKESFPLTVTSAQKNPTAFYLCASSRDSYGYTFGSGTRLTVV.